The T cell receptor (beta chain) under discussion was sequenced for a study of identifying expanded T cells in peripheral blood. Between the trimmed V and J ends, which lost 0 bases and 3 bases, there was a span of 10 bases. CDR1 is SGHRS, CDR2 YFSETQ, per germline. The CDR3 length is 15 residues. The method was immunoSEQ multiplex PCR; TCRdb's version includes in-frame clones alone and lacks a portion of them. The profile shows tens of thousands of clones, 84% of them singletons. This sequence joins TRBV5-1 and TRBJ1-5, with TRBD1 as a possible D gene (6 bases). Sequenced material: blood. The origin of this receptor is a person aged 18 to 75 in good health. CDR3 amino acids: CASSLAGGANQPQHF. CDR3 sequence (DNA): TGCGCCAGCAGCTTGGCCGGGGGGGCCAATCAGCCCCAGCATTTT.